The clone carrying this T cell receptor beta chain has only one observation. The data are from a study of blood T cell repertoires in COVID-19. Assay used: immunoSEQ multiplex PCR; TCRdb lists only in-frame clones, some missing. The sample lists around 160,000 clones, over 80% occurring once. This CDR3 is built from 13 residues. Germline V lookup: CDR1 SGHTA, CDR2 FQGNSA. Trimming removed 4 bases at V and 7 bases at J, with 14 bases between. J is TRBJ2-7 and V is TRBV7-2, with no clear D. Sequences were obtained from PBMCs or T cells enriched from blood (not recorded which). This clonotype originated in a woman aged 50 to 60 who had been exposed to COVID-19. The CDR3 here is CASSSALYREQYF. The CDR3 bases are TGTGCCAGCAGCTCAGCCCTTTATAGAGAGCAGTACTTC.